The 2 T cell receptor beta chains below were found in one sample sequenced in a study of OX40 agonist ivuxolimab in advanced cancers. Produced via immunoSEQ multiplex PCR; TCRdb's table is partial and in-frame only. The repertoire has 60,000 or so clones, 84% of them found once; the top ten carry roughly 4.4%. The material was CD4+ or CD8+ T cells sorted from blood, obtained in a trial of the OX40 agonist ivuxolimab. The receptors shown here come from an adult with an advanced solid tumor such as melanoma, head and neck, liver or kidney cancer.

This chain joins TRBV30 and TRBJ1-2; perhaps TRBD1 as D (6 bases). V dropped 7 bases and J dropped 4 bases, with 10 bases sitting between them. Germline-derived CDR1 and CDR2 are GTSNPN and SVGIG (reference sequence). The CDR3 contains 11 residues. The CDR3 loop is CAYREGYGYTF. In DNA, the CDR3 is TGTGCCTACAGGGAAGGCTATGGCTACACCTTC.

This clone was observed a handful of times. This sequence joins TRBV5-4 and TRBJ2-6; tentatively, D is TRBD1 (6 bases). The germline V gene encodes CDR1 SGHNT and CDR2 YYREEE (reference sequence). This CDR3 spans 15 amino acids. V was trimmed by 2 bases and J by 1 base, leaving 7 bases between them. The CDR3 DNA sequence: TGTGCCAGCAGCTTCAGGGGTTCTGGGGCCAACGTCCTGACTTTC. It yields the protein CASSFRGSGANVLTF.